The clone carrying this T cell receptor beta chain was picked up a small number of times. Its antigen is unidentified. These data belong to a study of cytomegalovirus exposure and HLA in healthy donors. Whole-study findings and limits: Reportedly, HLA-A and HLA-B alleles of most subjects were accurately predicted from TCR beta.

PCR used 60 Vbeta primers and 13 Jbeta primers. The protocol was immunoSEQ multiplex PCR, while the TCRdb copy is restricted to in-frame clones and leaves out a portion. The profile covers some 140,000 clones, with roughly 83% appearing a single time and roughly 7.7% taken by the ten largest. In germline, CDR1 is MDHEN, CDR2 SYDVKM. Germline trimming cut 5 bases from V and 4 bases from J; bases unmatched to any gene: 7. This CDR3 region has 14 residues. Specimen: PBMCs. This chain uses TRBV28 with TRBJ1-2, with 7 bases aligning to TRBD1. This clonotype was sampled from a young man in good health and CMV-seropositive. CDR3 bases: TGTGCCAGCAGTGAGGGGACAGTCTCCTATGGCTACACCTTC. It specifies CASSEGTVSYGYTF.